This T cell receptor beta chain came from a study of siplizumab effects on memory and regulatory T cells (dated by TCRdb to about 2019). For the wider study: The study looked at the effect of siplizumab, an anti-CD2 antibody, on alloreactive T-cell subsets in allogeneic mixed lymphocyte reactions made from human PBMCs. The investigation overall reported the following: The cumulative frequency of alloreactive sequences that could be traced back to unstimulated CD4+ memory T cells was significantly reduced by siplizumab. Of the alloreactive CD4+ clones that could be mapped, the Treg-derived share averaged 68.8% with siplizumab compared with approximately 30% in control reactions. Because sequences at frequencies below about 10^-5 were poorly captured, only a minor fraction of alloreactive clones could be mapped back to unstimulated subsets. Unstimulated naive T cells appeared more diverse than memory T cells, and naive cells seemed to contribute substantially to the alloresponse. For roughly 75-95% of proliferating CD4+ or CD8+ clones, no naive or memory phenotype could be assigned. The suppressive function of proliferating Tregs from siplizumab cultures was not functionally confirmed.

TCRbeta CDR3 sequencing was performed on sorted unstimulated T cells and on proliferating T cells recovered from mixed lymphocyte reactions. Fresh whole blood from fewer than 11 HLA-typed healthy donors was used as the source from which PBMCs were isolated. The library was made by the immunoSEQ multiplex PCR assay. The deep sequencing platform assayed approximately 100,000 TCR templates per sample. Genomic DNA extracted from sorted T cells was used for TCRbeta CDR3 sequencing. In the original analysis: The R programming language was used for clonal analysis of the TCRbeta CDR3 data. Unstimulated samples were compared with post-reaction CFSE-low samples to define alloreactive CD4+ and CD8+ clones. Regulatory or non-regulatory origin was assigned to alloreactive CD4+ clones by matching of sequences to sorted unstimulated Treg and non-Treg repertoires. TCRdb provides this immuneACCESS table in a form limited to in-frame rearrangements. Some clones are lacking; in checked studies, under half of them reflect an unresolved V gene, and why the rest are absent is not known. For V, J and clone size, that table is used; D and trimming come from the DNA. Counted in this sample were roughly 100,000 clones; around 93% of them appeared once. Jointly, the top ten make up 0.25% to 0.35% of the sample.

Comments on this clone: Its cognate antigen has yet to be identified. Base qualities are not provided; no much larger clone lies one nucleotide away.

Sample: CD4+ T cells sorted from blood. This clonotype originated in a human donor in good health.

The encoded CDR3 is CSVLRDIFSDTQYF. The DNA reads TGCAGCGTTTTGCGGGACATTTTTTCAGATACGCAGTATTTT. The chain joins TRBV29-1 to TRBJ2-3; the D gene is perhaps TRBD1 or TRBD2, each of them matching over 6 bases. CDR1 SQVTM and CDR2 ANQGSEA are derived from the germline V gene. V is pared back by 5 bases and J by 4 bases, with 16 bases lying between the germline termini. The CDR3 numbers 14 residues from cysteine through phenylalanine. Kept here is only the CDR3 DNA, which spans 42 bases and is read in frame from base 1.